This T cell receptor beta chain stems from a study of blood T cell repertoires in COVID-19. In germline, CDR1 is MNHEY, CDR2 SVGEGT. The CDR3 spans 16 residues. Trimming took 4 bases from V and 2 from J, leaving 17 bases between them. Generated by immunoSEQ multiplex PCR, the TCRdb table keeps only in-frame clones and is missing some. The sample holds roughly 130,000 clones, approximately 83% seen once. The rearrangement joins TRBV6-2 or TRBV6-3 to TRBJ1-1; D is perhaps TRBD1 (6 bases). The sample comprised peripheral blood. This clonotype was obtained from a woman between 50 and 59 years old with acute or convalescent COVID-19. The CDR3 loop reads CASSSQGTGVNTEAFF. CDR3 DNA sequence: TGTGCCAGCAGTTCACAGGGTACCGGCGTCAACACTGAAGCTTTCTTT.